Below, 14 T cell receptor beta chains from the same sample are listed, as sequenced in a study of spatial heterogeneity in lung cancer. TCRdb independently ran MiXCR on the 5' RACE reads; one entry per CDR3 protein. The data contain 9,500 to 15,000 distinct CDR3 sequences, approximately 6.2% of them singletons. Time point specified: sample taken at primary tumor resection. Sequencing covered unsorted whole RNA taken from tumor, nontumor lung or frozen PBMC. The source material was normal lung tissue next to the tumor, sampled at surgery. Receptors originate from a male donor with early-stage non-small cell lung cancer.

This clonotype was detected many times. V and J are TRBV7-8 and TRBJ2-5; unclear D gene. V gave up 7 bases and J gave up 4 bases, with 7 bases separating them. The V gene's germline CDR1 is SGHVS and CDR2 FQNEAQ. This CDR3 is built from 11 residues. CDR3 DNA: TGTGCCAGCAACCTAATAGAGACCCAGTACTTC. The encoded protein is CASNLIETQYF.

This clonotype is judged medium-sized. V is TRBV6-5 and J is TRBJ2-7, with D perhaps matching TRBD2 (6 bases). This CDR3 is built from 16 residues. Between the trimmed V and J ends, which lost 5 bases and 2 bases, there was a span of 19 bases. The germline V gene has CDR1 MNHEY and CDR2 SVGAGI. CDR3 sequence (DNA): TGTGCCAGCAGTCGGGGAGCGGGCTCATTTACCTACGAGCAGTACTTC. Amino acid sequence: CASSRGAGSFTYEQYF.

This clonotype ranks as medium-sized (0.01 to 0.1%). The CDR3 sequence: CSVTRVPVAETQYF. In nucleotides, the CDR3 is TGCAGCGTTACCAGGGTACCGGTTGCAGAGACCCAGTACTTC. This chain links TRBV29-1 with TRBJ2-5; tentatively, D is TRBD1 (5 bases). With 5 bases removed from V and 4 bases from J, the gap between germline ends came to 17 bases. CDR1 and CDR2 (germline): SQVTM, ANQGSEA. The CDR3 consists of 14 residues.

This clonotype was observed many times. The V gene is TRBV7-2, the J gene TRBJ2-1; no clear D. V lost 0 bases and J 5 bases, leaving 14 bases between the germline ends. CDR1 is SGHTA, CDR2 FQGNSA, per germline. This CDR3 has 16 residues. The CDR3 loop is CASSLASPGQNNEQFF. The DNA for the CDR3 is TGTGCCAGCAGCTTAGCTTCACCGGGTCAAAACAATGAGCAGTTCTTC.

This clonotype was picked up a small number of times. The rearrangement joins TRBV19 to TRBJ1-2; 12 nucleotides align to TRBD1. The germline gives CDR1 LNHDA, CDR2 SQIVND (reference sequence). This CDR3 has 16 amino acids. V lost 6 bases to trimming and J lost 8 bases; unmatched junction nucleotides: 13. CDR3 bases: TGTGCCAGTAGGTTACGCCGGGACAGGGGGCTAGAAGGCTACACCTTC. Its translation is CASRLRRDRGLEGYTF. Complete variable domain (other parts from reference TRBV19 and TRBJ1-2): DGGITQSPKYLFRKEGQNVTLSCEQNLNHDAMYWYRQDPGQGLRLIYYSQIVNDFQKGDIAEGYSVSREKKESFPLTVTSAQKNPTAFYLCASRLRRDRGLEGYTFGSGTRLTVV.

In this sample, this clonotype is medium-sized. The chain has TRBV5-1 and TRBJ2-3, with TRBD1 matching over 8 bases. J lost 2 bases, V lost 4 bases, and 6 bases had no gene match. The CDR3 has 15 amino acids. CDR1 and CDR2 from the germline V gene are SGHRS and YFSETQ. CDR3 region: CASSKRQGNTDTQYF. The CDR3 DNA reads as TGCGCCAGCAGCAAACGACAGGGGAACACAGATACGCAGTATTTT.

This clonotype was seen a handful of times. The CDR3 DNA sequence: TGTGCCTGGAGCGAACAAAATCAGCCCCAGCATTTT. Protein: CAWSEQNQPQHF. This chain links TRBV30 with TRBJ1-5; no clear D gene. Germline loops: CDR1 GTSNPN, CDR2 SVGIG (reference sequence). V lost 3 bases to trimming and J lost 4 bases, with 7 bases between them. This CDR3 is 12 amino acids long.

The sample holds many counts of this clonotype. The chain carries TRBV29-1 and TRBJ2-2, with 11 bases aligning to TRBD1. The CDR3 spans 15 residues. Germline CDR1 SQVTM, CDR2 ANQGSEA. V shed 7 bases, J shed 4 bases, and the junction held 8 bases outside the gene matches. The CDR3 coding sequence is TGCAGCGCCGTGGGGACAGGGGGTTCCACCGGGGAGCTGTTTTTT. Amino acid sequence: CSAVGTGGSTGELFF.

This clonotype has at least ten counts. This rearrangement joins TRBV5-1 to TRBJ1-2; no reliable D call. The V end was cut by 5 bases, the J end by 0 bases, with 20 bases between. This CDR3 is 17 amino acids long. Germline V gene lookup returns CDR1 SGHRS and CDR2 YFSETQ. DNA for the CDR3: TGCGCCAGCAGTTTTTCCCCTGAGAGCGTCGCTAACTATGGCTACACCTTC. This gives the protein CASSFSPESVANYGYTF.

The table lists this clonotype with many counts. The chain has TRBV20-1 and TRBJ2-7; the D gene is possibly TRBD2 (5 bases). Germline V gene data show CDR1 as DFQATT and CDR2 as SNEGSKA (reference sequence). CDR3 size: 14 residues. V lost 5 bases and J 0 bases, leaving 14 bases between the germline ends. The CDR3 region is CSAGGFISSYEQYF. DNA of the CDR3: TGCAGTGCTGGAGGATTTATCAGCTCCTACGAGCAGTACTTC.

This clonotype appeared many times. The chain couples TRBV5-4 to TRBJ2-5; a possible D gene is TRBD2 (5 bases). Germline CDR1 SGHNT, CDR2 YYREEE (reference sequence). V lost 3 bases and J lost 3, with 12 bases in between. The length of the CDR3 is 14 residues. The CDR3 region is CASSSPGNEETQYF. The CDR3 DNA follows: TGTGCCAGCAGCTCGCCGGGGAACGAAGAGACCCAGTACTTC.

In this sample, this clonotype turned up many times. The rearrangement links TRBV3-1 to TRBJ2-1, with 9 bases fitting TRBD2. V was pared by 1 base and J by 7 bases, with 2 bases of the junction left unmatched. The CDR3 runs to 14 residues. CDR1 and CDR2 from the germline V gene are LGHDT and YNNKEL (reference sequence). CDR3 residues: CASSQGLAGNEQFF. The CDR3, as DNA: TGTGCCAGCAGCCAAGGGCTAGCGGGAAATGAGCAGTTCTTC.

This clonotype is medium-sized by share. This sequence joins TRBV5-1 and TRBJ2-1; the D is unclear. The CDR3 length is 9 residues. Trimming shortened V by 9 bases and J by 15 bases, and 13 bases separated the two germline ends. Germline CDR1 SGHRS, CDR2 YFSETQ. The CDR3 sequence: CATKRRWFF. CDR3 DNA: TGCGCCACCAAAAGACGATGGTTCTTC.

This clonotype was seen a handful of times. The chain is built from TRBV7-8 and TRBJ2-7, with D perhaps given as TRBD1 or TRBD2 (5 bases each). The CDR3 totals 15 residues. Germline CDR1 reads SGHVS; CDR2 reads FQNEAQ. The germline V and J ends were trimmed by 5 bases and 3 bases, with 17 bases remaining between them. The CDR3 region has the DNA TGTGCCAGCAGCACTTTAGCAGGGACCCTCTACGAGCAGTACTTC. This translates into CASSTLAGTLYEQYF.